Each of the 2 T cell receptor beta chains below was sequenced from the same sample in a study of blood T cell repertoires in COVID-19. The data were produced by immunoSEQ multiplex PCR, yet TCRdb's version contains in-frame clones alone and is incomplete. Among about 200,000 clones, 80% to 90% were seen once, and the ten largest hold about 6%. Source material: peripheral blood. All receptors come from a man at least 80 years old with acute or convalescent COVID-19.

The CDR3 bases are TGTGCCAGTAGTATTCCCCTACGGACAGGGATAAGAGGCAATCAGCCCCAGCATTTT. Its translation is CASSIPLRTGIRGNQPQHF. The V gene is TRBV19, the J gene TRBJ1-5, with TRBD1 identical over 8 bases. Germline V gene sequence: CDR1 LNHDA, CDR2 SQIVND (reference sequence). The ends lost 3 bases at V and 2 bases at J; junction bases unmatched: 15. The CDR3 runs to 19 residues.

This chain uses TRBV6-5 with TRBJ2-3; TRBD1 agrees at 8 bases. Germline CDR1 reads MNHEY; CDR2 reads SVGAGI. Trimming at V came to 0 bases and at J to 5 bases, leaving 7 bases not matched to a gene. CDR3 length: 16 residues. CDR3 sequence: CASSYSVDRGRDTQYF. Written as DNA, the CDR3 is TGTGCCAGCAGTTACTCCGTCGACAGGGGCAGAGATACGCAGTATTTT.